The 6 T cell receptor beta chains reported below all come from one sample, sequenced in a study of blood T cells in healthy people across ages. A second PCR, run for roughly 7 to 11 cycles, used a sample-barcoded 5' primer plus a J-beta primer mix. A single record per CDR3 protein comes from TCRdb applying MiXCR to the 5' RACE reads. Among just over 1 million distinct CDR3 sequences listed, 45% were seen once. The sequenced sample was blood. Every receptor here comes from a woman aged 55 to 70 in good health.

This clonotype was detected a few times. This chain uses TRBV7-8 with TRBJ2-1, with a possible D match to TRBD1 (6 bases). The V end lost 2 bases, the J end lost 4 bases, and 21 bases lay between the germline ends. Germline loops: CDR1 SGHVS, CDR2 FQNEAQ. The CDR3 length is 18 residues. DNA for the CDR3: TGTGCCAGCAGCTTATGGGCTCTTCGGACAGACGCGTACAATGAGCAGTTCTTC. Translating gives CASSLWALRTDAYNEQFF.

V is TRBV27 and J is TRBJ2-1; 8 bases are a match to TRBD2. V shed 8 bases and J 4 bases; nucleotides not matched to a gene: 7. The CDR3 sequence is 14 residues long. CDR1 is MNHEY, CDR2 SMNVEV, per germline (reference sequence). The CDR3 loop reads CASCVAGSYNEQFF. The DNA of the CDR3 is TGTGCCAGCTGCGTAGCGGGATCTTACAATGAGCAGTTCTTC.

The genes are TRBV27 and TRBJ2-2; the match to TRBD2 covers 7 bases. The CDR3 is 16 amino acids. The V segment lost 7 bases and the J segment 2 bases; nucleotides outside the gene matches: 10. The V gene's germline CDR1 is MNHEY and CDR2 SMNVEV (reference sequence). This CDR3 reads CASKREGGDNTGELFF. The CDR3 region has the DNA TGTGCCAGCAAAAGAGAGGGAGGGGATAACACCGGGGAGCTGTTTTTT.

Worth noting for this clonotype: Just one base apart from a much larger clone, this may be a read error. The gene calls are TRBV20-1 and TRBJ2-3; a possible D gene is TRBD2 (6 bases). Germline V CDR1 and CDR2: DFQATT, SNEGSKA (reference sequence). The CDR3 consists of 15 residues. The CDR3 protein is CSAHTLGRYTDAQYF. The CDR3 bases are TGCAGTGCCCATACCCTCGGGAGATACACAGATGCGCAGTATTTT.

CDR3 bases: TGTGCCAGCAGTTCTCCTCTTGATGGCTACACCTTC. Translated: CASSSPLDGYTF. The chain joins TRBV27 to TRBJ1-2; no firm D call. V lost 4 bases and J 6 bases, leaving 9 bases between the germline ends. The germline V gene has CDR1 MNHEY and CDR2 SMNVEV (reference sequence). CDR3 length: 12 residues.

As for this clonotype: The junction departs from germline at one end; a sequencing error may be responsible. This chain joins TRBV11-2 and TRBJ2-4, with D hard to call. Germline values: CDR1 SGHAT, CDR2 FQNNGV. The CDR3 is 15 amino acids. CDR3 nucleotides: TGCGCCAGCAGCTTAGAGTTTCAAGCTTCGGCCATTCAGTACTTC. This translates into CASSLEFQASAIQYF.